This T cell receptor (beta chain) comes out of a study of T cell changes during pregnancy in multiple sclerosis. The CDR3 spans 15 residues. V trimming: 3 bases; J trimming: 5 bases; junction bases outside the gene matches: 6. Germline lookup yields CDR1 KGHSH and CDR2 LQKENI. Method: immunoSEQ multiplex PCR; TCRdb's copy keeps in-frame clones and lacks some. The table lists tens of thousands of clones, around 90% of them singletons, with 0.5% to 0.65% in the top ten. This clonotype was obtained from a female donor in good health, enrolled as a control in a pregnancy study. The sequences come from CD4+ T cells from peripheral blood mononuclear cells, collected in the third trimester of pregnancy. The chain combines TRBV18 with TRBJ2-1; 8 bases fit TRBD2. The CDR3 DNA reads as TGTGCCAGCTCACCGACTAGCGCCAGAAACAATGAGCAGTTCTTC. Protein: CASSPTSARNNEQFF.